Below, one T cell receptor (beta chain) is given with its context. This entry comes from a study of shared clonotypes between healthy human individuals. V was cut by 4 bases and J by 0 bases, with 10 bases left in between. The CDR3 runs 15 residues. The germline gives CDR1 SGHRS, CDR2 YFSETQ. Measured with immunoSEQ multiplex PCR; TCRdb has only the in-frame clones, and not every one. The sample has 2.3 million or so clones, 80% to 95% seen once. The chain couples TRBV5-1 to TRBJ2-2; TRBD2 is a possible D gene (5 bases). Sequencing was performed on naive CD4+ T cells from PBMCs. As to subset: CD45RA+ positively selected. This TCR was sampled from a man between 18 and 35 years old in good health. Some clones in this sample may be carry-over from other donors' samples. The CDR3 region has the DNA TGCGCCAGCAGCCCGGGATCCGCGAACACCGGGGAGCTGTTTTTT. This gives the protein CASSPGSANTGELFF.